This entry lists 6 T cell receptor beta chains sequenced from one sample in a study of blood T cell repertoires in COVID-19. Profiling relied on immunoSEQ multiplex PCR, and the TCRdb table lists in-frame clones only, not all of them. The repertoire includes under 200,000 clones, 87% of them detected once, and approximately 21% sits in the top ten. The sample was peripheral blood. Source of these receptors: a man aged 60 to 75 with active or convalescent COVID-19.

The chain recombines TRBV29-1 with TRBJ1-4; D ambiguous. The germline V gene encodes CDR1 SQVTM and CDR2 ANQGSEA. CDR3 length: 13 amino acids. V lost 5 bases to trimming and J lost 0 bases, with 7 bases between them. CDR3 nucleotides: TGCAGCGTTTCGTCCGCAACTAATGAAAAACTGTTTTTT. Encoded protein: CSVSSATNEKLFF.

In regard to this clone: The junction and the germline gene differ at one end; a read error may be behind it. The chain couples TRBV10-2 to TRBJ2-3, with a weak D call TRBD1 (6 bases). The germline CDR1 and CDR2 sequences are WSHSY and SAAADI. This CDR3 has 13 amino acids. The CDR3, as DNA: TGCGCCAGCAGTGAGTCCCGGACAGCTACGCAGTATTTT. It is translated as CASSESRTATQYF.

The rearrangement uses TRBV5-1 and TRBJ1-5; 8 nucleotides line up with TRBD1. This CDR3 region has 15 residues. In germline, CDR1 is SGHRS, CDR2 YFSETQ. V shed 4 bases, J shed 5 bases, and the junction held 8 bases outside the gene matches. CDR3 sequence: CASSHSGQGDQPQHF. In DNA, the CDR3 is TGCGCCAGCAGCCACTCCGGACAGGGAGATCAGCCCCAGCATTTT.

The genes are TRBV13 and TRBJ1-2; D is uncertain. The CDR3 spans 18 residues. The germline gives CDR1 PRHDT, CDR2 FYEKMQ (reference sequence). V was pared by 2 bases and J by 0 bases, with 19 bases between. The DNA for the CDR3 is TGTGCCAGCAGCTTACGTAAGGACCGGAGGTCATCTAACTATGGCTACACCTTC. Its protein is CASSLRKDRRSSNYGYTF. Supplemented by reference TRBV13 and TRBJ1-2, the full variable domain reads AAGVIQSPRHLIKEKRETATLKCYPIPRHDTVYWYQQGPGQDPQFLISFYEKMQSDKGSIPDRFSAQQFSDYHSELNMSSLELGDSALYFCASSLRKDRRSSNYGYTFGSGTRLTVV.

The chain recombines TRBV6-5 with TRBJ1-2; D is unresolved. V was clipped by 6 bases and J by 2 bases, with 7 bases between them. The V gene's germline CDR1 is MNHEY and CDR2 SVGAGI. The CDR3 contains 12 residues. In nucleotides, the CDR3 is TGTGCCAGCAGCAACGGGAACTATGGCTACACCTTC. The encoded protein is CASSNGNYGYTF.

The chain employs TRBV9 and TRBJ1-2; no reliable D call. The CDR3 is 14 residues long. The germline V gene has CDR1 SGDLS and CDR2 YYNGEE. The V end lost 5 bases, the J end lost 0 bases, and 11 bases lay between the germline ends. The DNA for the CDR3 is TGTGCCAGCAGTCCCGCTCGGGCTAACTATGGCTACACCTTC. It is translated as CASSPARANYGYTF. Filled out from reference TRBV9 and TRBJ1-2, the complete variable domain reads DSGVTQTPKHLITATGQRVTLRCSPRSGDLSVYWYQQSLDQGLQFLIQYYNGEERAKGNILERFSAQQFPDLHSELNLSSLELGDSALYFCASSPARANYGYTFGSGTRLTVV.